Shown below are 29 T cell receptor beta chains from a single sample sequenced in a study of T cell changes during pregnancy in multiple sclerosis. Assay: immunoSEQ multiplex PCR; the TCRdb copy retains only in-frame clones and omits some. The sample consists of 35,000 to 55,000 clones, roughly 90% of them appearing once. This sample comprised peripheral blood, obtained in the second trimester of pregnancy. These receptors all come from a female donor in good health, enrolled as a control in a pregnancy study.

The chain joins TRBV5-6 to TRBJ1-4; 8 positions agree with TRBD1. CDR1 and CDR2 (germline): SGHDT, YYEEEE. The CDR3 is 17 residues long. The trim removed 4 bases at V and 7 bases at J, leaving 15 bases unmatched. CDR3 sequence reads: CASSGARARTGTEKLFF. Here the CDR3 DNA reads TGTGCCAGCAGCGGAGCCAGAGCAAGGACAGGGACTGAAAAACTGTTTTTT.

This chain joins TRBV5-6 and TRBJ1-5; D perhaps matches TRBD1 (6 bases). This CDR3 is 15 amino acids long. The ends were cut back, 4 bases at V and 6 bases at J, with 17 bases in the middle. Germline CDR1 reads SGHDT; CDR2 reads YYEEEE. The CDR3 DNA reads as TGTGCCAGCAGCCAAGTGGGGGGGGCGAGTCAGCCCCAGCATTTT. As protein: CASSQVGGASQPQHF.

The CDR3 is CASSETRTGGRIVYGYTF. The CDR3 region has the DNA TGTGCCAGCAGTGAAACCCGGACAGGGGGACGAATCGTCTATGGCTACACCTTC. The chain carries TRBV6-1 and TRBJ1-2, with 10 bases aligning to TRBD1. Trimming cost V 2 bases and J 4 bases; bases outside gene matches: 13. CDR3 size: 18 residues. The V gene's germline CDR1 is MNHNS and CDR2 SASEGT.

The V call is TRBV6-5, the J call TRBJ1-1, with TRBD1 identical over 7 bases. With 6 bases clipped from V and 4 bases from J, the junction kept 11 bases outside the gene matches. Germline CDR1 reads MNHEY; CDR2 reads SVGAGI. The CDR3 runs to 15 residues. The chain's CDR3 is CASSSTMTGTTEAFF. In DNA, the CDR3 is TGTGCCAGCAGCTCCACGATGACAGGGACCACTGAAGCTTTCTTT.

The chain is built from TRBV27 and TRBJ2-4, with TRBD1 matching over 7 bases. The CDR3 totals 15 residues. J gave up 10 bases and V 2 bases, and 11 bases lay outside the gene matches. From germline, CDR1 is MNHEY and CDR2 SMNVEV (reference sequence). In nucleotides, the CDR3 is TGTGCCAGCAGTTTAAAAAGGGACAGCCTAAGTATTCAGTACTTC. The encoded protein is CASSLKRDSLSIQYF.

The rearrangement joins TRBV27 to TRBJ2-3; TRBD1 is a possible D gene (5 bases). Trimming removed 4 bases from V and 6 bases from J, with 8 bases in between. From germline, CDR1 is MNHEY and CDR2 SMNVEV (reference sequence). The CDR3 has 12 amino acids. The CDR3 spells CASSSRVDTQYF. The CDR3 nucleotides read TGTGCCAGCAGTTCCAGGGTGGATACGCAGTATTTT.

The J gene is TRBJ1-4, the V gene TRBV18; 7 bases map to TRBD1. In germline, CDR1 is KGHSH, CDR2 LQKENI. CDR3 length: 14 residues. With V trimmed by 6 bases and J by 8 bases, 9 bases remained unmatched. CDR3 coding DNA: TGTGCCAGCTCGCCCGGGACAGCCAGGGAAAAACTGTTTTTT. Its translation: CASSPGTAREKLFF. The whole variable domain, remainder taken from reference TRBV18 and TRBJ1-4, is NAGVMQNPRHLVRRRGQEARLRCSPMKGHSHVYWYRQLPEEGLKFMVYLQKENIIDESGMPKERFSAEFPKEGPSILRIQQVVRGDSAAYFCASSPGTAREKLFFGSGTQLSVL.

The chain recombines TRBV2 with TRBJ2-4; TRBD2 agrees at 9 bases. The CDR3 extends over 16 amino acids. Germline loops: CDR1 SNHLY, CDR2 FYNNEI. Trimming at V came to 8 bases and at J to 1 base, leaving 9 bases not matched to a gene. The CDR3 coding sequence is TGTGCCAGCTCTTCTAGCGGGGTTCCGGCCAAAAACATTCAGTACTTC. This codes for CASSSSGVPAKNIQYF.

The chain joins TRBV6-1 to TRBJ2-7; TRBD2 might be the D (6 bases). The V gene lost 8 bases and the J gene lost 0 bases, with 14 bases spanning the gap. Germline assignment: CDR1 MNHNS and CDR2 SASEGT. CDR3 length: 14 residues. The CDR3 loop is CASVPGLASYEQYF. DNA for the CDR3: TGTGCCAGCGTCCCGGGACTCGCCTCCTACGAGCAGTACTTC.

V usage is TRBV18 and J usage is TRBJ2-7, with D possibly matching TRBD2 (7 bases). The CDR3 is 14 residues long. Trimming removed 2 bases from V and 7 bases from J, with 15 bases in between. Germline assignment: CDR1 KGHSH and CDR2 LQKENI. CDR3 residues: CASSPYGGRGEQYF. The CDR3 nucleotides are TGTGCCAGCTCACCATACGGGGGGCGCGGGGAGCAGTACTTC.

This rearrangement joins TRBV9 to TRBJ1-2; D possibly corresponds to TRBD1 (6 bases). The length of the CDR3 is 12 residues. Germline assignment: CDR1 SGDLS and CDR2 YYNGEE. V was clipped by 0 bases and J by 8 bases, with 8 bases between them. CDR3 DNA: TGTGCCAGCAGCGTAGAAGGGGGAGGCTACACCTTC. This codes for CASSVEGGGYTF. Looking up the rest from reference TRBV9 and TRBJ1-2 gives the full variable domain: DSGVTQTPKHLITATGQRVTLRCSPRSGDLSVYWYQQSLDQGLQFLIQYYNGEERAKGNILERFSAQQFPDLHSELNLSSLELGDSALYFCASSVEGGGYTFGSGTRLTVV.

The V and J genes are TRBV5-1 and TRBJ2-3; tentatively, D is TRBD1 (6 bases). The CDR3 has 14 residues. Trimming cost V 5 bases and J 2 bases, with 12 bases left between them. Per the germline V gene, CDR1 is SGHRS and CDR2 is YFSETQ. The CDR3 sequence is CASSGQLNTDTQYF. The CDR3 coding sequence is TGCGCCAGCAGTGGACAGTTAAACACAGATACGCAGTATTTT.

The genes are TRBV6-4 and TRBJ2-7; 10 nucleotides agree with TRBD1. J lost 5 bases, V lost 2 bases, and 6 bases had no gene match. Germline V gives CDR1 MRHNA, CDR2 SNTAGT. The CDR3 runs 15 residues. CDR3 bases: TGTGCCAGCAGTGACAGCGGGACAGGGGTCCACGAGCAGTACTTC. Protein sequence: CASSDSGTGVHEQYF.

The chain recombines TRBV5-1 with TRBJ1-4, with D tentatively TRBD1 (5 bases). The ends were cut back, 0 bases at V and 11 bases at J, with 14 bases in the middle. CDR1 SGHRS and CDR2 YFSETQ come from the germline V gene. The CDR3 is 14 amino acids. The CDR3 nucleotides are TGCGCCAGCAGCTTGGACAGCACAGGCGTGAAACTGTTTTTT. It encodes CASSLDSTGVKLFF. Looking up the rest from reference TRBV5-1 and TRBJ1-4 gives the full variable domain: KAGVTQTPRYLIKTRGQQVTLSCSPISGHRSVSWYQQTPGQGLQFLFEYFSETQRNKGNFPGRFSGRQFSNSRSEMNVSTLELGDSALYLCASSLDSTGVKLFFGSGTQLSVL.

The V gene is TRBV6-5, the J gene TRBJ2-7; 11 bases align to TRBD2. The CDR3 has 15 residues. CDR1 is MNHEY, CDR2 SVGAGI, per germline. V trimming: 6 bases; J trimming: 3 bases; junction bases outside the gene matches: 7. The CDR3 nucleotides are TGTGCCAGCAGCCTAACTAGCGGGAGTAACTACGAGCAGTACTTC. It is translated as CASSLTSGSNYEQYF.

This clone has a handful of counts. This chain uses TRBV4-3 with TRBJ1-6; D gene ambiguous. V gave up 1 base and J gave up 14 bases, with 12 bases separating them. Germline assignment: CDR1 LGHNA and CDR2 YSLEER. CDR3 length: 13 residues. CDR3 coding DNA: TGCGCCAGCAGCCAAGCGGAGACGGCCGCCCTCCACTTT. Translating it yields CASSQAETAALHF.

CDR3 nucleotide sequence: TGTGCCAGCGGGACCACCGGGACAGGGGTGGAGACCCAGTACTTC. It yields the protein CASGTTGTGVETQYF. V usage is TRBV28 and J usage is TRBJ2-5; 10 positions agree with TRBD1. This CDR3 has 15 amino acids. Germline values: CDR1 MDHEN, CDR2 SYDVKM. Trimming took 8 bases from V and 5 from J; bases not matched to a gene: 11.

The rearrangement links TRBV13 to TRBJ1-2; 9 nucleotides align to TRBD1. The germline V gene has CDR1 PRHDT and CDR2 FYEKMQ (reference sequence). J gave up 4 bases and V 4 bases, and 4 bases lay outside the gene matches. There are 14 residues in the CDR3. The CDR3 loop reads CASSSRDRVYGYTF. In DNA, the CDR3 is TGTGCCAGCAGCTCCCGGGACAGGGTCTATGGCTACACCTTC. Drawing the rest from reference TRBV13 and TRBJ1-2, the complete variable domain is AAGVIQSPRHLIKEKRETATLKCYPIPRHDTVYWYQQGPGQDPQFLISFYEKMQSDKGSIPDRFSAQQFSDYHSELNMSSLELGDSALYFCASSSRDRVYGYTFGSGTRLTVV.

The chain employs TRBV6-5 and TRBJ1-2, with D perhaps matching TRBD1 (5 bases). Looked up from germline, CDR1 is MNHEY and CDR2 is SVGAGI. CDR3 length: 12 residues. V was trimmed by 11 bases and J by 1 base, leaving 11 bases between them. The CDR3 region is CAARRGNYGYTF. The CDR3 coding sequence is TGTGCCGCCAGAAGGGGTAACTATGGCTACACCTTC.

This CDR3 reads CASSLALATGELFF. CDR3 sequence (DNA): TGTGCCAGCAGCTTAGCGCTAGCGACCGGGGAGCTGTTTTTT. The chain has TRBV7-6 and TRBJ2-2, with D possibly matching TRBD2 (6 bases). V was pared by 0 bases and J by 5 bases, with 7 bases between. Germline V gene data show CDR1 as SGHVS and CDR2 as FNYEAQ. The CDR3 extends over 14 amino acids.

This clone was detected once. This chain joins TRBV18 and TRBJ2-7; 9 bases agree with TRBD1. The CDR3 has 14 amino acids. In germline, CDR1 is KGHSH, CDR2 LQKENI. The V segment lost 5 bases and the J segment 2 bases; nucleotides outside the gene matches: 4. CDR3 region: CASSSWDRAYEQYF. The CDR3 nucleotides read TGTGCCAGCTCATCATGGGACAGGGCCTACGAGCAGTACTTC.

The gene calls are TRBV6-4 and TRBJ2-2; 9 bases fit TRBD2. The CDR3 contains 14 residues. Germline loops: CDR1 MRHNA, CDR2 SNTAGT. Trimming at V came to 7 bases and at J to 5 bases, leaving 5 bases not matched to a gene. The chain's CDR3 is CASKRLAETGELFF. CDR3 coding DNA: TGTGCCAGCAAAAGACTAGCGGAGACCGGGGAGCTGTTTTTT.

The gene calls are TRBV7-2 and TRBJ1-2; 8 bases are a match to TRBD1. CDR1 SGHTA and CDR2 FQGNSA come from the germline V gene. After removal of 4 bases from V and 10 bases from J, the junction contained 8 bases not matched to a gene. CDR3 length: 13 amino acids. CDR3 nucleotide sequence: TGTGCCAGCAGCTACCCGGGACAGGCAACCTACACCTTC. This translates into CASSYPGQATYTF.

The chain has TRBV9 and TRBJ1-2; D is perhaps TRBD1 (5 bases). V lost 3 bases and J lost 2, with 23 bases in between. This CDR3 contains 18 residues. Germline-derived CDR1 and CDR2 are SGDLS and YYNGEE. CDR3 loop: CASSGLRDGQLYNYGYTF. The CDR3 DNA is TGTGCCAGCAGCGGCCTGCGGGACGGACAACTCTACAACTATGGCTACACCTTC.

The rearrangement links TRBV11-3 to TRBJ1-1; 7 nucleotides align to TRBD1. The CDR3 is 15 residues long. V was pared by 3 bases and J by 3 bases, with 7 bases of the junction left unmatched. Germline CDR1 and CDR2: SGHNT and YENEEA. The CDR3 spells CASSFYRGRDTEAFF. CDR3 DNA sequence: TGTGCCAGCAGCTTCTATAGGGGGCGAGACACTGAAGCTTTCTTT.

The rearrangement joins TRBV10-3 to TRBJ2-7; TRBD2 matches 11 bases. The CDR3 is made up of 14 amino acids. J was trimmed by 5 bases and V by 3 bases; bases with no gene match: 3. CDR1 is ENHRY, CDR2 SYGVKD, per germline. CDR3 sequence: CAISELAGVHEQYF. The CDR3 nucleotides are TGTGCCATCAGTGAACTAGCGGGAGTCCACGAGCAGTACTTC.

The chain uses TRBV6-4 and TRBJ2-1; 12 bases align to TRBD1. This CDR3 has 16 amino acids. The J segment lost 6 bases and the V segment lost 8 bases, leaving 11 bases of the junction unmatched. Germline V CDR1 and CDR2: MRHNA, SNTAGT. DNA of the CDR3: TGTGCCAGCTCCGACCGCCCGGGACAGGGGGCCAATGAGCAGTTCTTC. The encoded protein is CASSDRPGQGANEQFF.

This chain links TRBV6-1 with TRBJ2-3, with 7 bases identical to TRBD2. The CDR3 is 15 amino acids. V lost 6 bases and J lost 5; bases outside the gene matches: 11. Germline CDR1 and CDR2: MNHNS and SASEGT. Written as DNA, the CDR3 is TGTGCCAGCAGACTCCGGCGGGAGCGGGTAGATACGCAGTATTTT. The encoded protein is CASRLRRERVDTQYF.

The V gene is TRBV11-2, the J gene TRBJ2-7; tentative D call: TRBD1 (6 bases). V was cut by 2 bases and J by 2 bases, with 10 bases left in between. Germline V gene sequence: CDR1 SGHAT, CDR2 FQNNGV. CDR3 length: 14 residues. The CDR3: CASSLTQGPYEQYF. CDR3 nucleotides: TGTGCCAGCAGCTTAACCCAGGGGCCCTACGAGCAGTACTTC. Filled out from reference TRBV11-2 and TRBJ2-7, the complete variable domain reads EAGVAQSPRYKIIEKRQSVAFWCNPISGHATLYWYQQILGQGPKLLIQFQNNGVVDDSQLPKDRFSAERLKGVDSTLKIQPAKLEDSAVYLCASSLTQGPYEQYFGPGTRLTVT.